The sequence of this T cell receptor (beta chain) was determined in a study of blood T cell repertoires in COVID-19 (TCRdb year 2020). A note on the overall study: Collaborator samples came from the United States, Italy and Spain and covered acute and convalescent phases of COVID-19. HLA class I and class II types, where available, came from metadata supplied by the sample provider rather than from assay-based typing. The prospective study material was composed of cDNA or gDNA derived from T cells, B-cell-depleted T cells, or PBMCs. A de-identified subject ID, COVID-19 status, age in years and sex were almost always included in the sample metadata. The dataset comprised deeply sampled blood TCRbeta repertoires from subjects exposed to, actively infected with, or recovered from COVID-19. The repertoires were released in a freely available public database meant as a resource for research on the immune response to SARS-CoV-2. Samples came from the ongoing ImmuneRACE study (first 160 participants) plus 1,254 subjects from 6 global collaborators. Study-wide findings and limitations: The quantity of clinical and demographic metadata differed by source and by participant and was supplied without curation.

This clone was recorded a few times. The clone's antigen remains unknown. It has no much larger one-base neighbor in the sample; base qualities were not kept. CDR1 and CDR2, looked up from the germline V gene, are MNHEY and SVGEGT. Taken from cysteine to phenylalanine, the CDR3 has 14 residues. CDR3 DNA is the only sequence kept; it has 42 bases, read in frame from the first base. V is pared back by 5 bases and J by 0 bases, with 10 bases lying between the germline termini. Each collaborating institution followed its own protocols to collect whole blood in K2EDTA tubes. For TCRbeta analysis, collaborators shipped samples in one of three forms: frozen whole blood, isolated PBMCs, or DNA extracted from either of those sample types. The immunoSEQ Assay, a bias-controlled multiplex PCR, was used to amplify TCRbeta CDR3 regions from genomic DNA. In the paper's pipeline: Within the assay, amplification of reference gene primers was used to estimate how many nucleated cells each sample contained. Sequence reads were collapsed and filtered to measure the absolute abundance of every unique TCRbeta CDR3 rearrangement. For each sample, productive Simpson clonality was calculated as the square root of Simpson's diversity index over productive rearrangements. In its TCRdb copy, this immuneACCESS table keeps in-frame sequences only and misses some clones. Where compared with another copy, unresolved V genes explain less than half of these, and the others have no known cause. The V and J calls and clone size were taken over from that table, and D and trimming were inferred from the DNA. The sample profile shows around 67,000 clones; around 82% of them were found once. Roughly 16% of the sample is taken by the ten largest.

The TCR was taken from a man of 80 years or more with active COVID-19. The rearranged chain carries TRBV6-2 or TRBV6-3 and TRBJ2-5; the D gene is possibly TRBD2, with 5 bases matching. The sequencing input was peripheral blood. The CDR3 loop reads CASSRSGNQETQYF. The base sequence is TGTGCCAGCAGTCGATCCGGGAACCAAGAGACCCAGTACTTC.